The 6 T cell receptor beta chains in this list originate from one sample, sequenced in a study of CD8 T cells in ankylosing spondylitis (TCRdb year 2017). What the authors observed across the whole study: Blood from ankylosing spondylitis patients appeared to be characterized by a TCR beta motif composed of under ten highly homologous amino acid variants.

Receptor libraries were prepared by 5' RACE. TCRdb shows the sequencer as Illumina HiSeq 2500. TCRdb handled the public reads itself, with Q25 trimming in fastp and clone calling in MiXCR, and kept productive beta chains. Rows with one shared CDR3 protein collapse into an entry with the most common genes and DNA. The sample table records some 840,000 distinct CDR3 sequences; about 10% of these occur just once. 0.51% of the sample belongs to the ten largest clones. These receptors have no identified antigens. The sample was blood, either unsorted or a sorted T cell fraction (not recorded which). These receptors all stem from a male donor with ankylosing spondylitis.

The table lists this clonotype with a few counts. Since a much larger clone is just one base distant, this may be a read error. V is TRBV20-1 and J is TRBJ2-5, with D tentatively TRBD2 (5 bases). V was pared by 3 bases and J by 4 bases, with 9 bases between. This CDR3 contains 12 residues. The V gene's germline CDR1 is DFQATT and CDR2 SNEGSKA (reference sequence). The CDR3 sequence: CSARERVETQYF. CDR3 in DNA: TGCAGTGCTAGGGAGAGGGTAGAGACCCAGTACTTC.

The chain links TRBV5-1 to TRBJ2-1, with TRBD2 identical over 8 bases. This CDR3 comprises 17 residues. The V and J ends lost 0 bases and 10 bases, in that order; junction bases with no gene match: 15. The germline V gene encodes CDR1 SGHRS and CDR2 YFSETQ. CDR3 amino acids: CASSLDIRAGAPGEQFF. DNA of the CDR3: TGCGCCAGCAGCTTGGACATACGAGCGGGAGCCCCGGGGGAGCAGTTCTTC.

The V call is TRBV12-3 or TRBV12-4, the J call TRBJ1-1; D remains ambiguous. CDR3 size: 14 residues. The V end lost 5 bases, the J end lost 0 bases, and 10 bases lay between the germline ends. CDR3 DNA sequence: TGTGCCAGCAGTCCCGAGACATTGAACACTGAAGCTTTCTTT. As protein: CASSPETLNTEAFF.

The gene calls are TRBV7-8 and TRBJ1-4, with a tentative D call TRBD1 (5 bases). V gave up 5 bases and J gave up 7 bases, with 17 bases separating them. This CDR3 region has 15 residues. Per germline, CDR1 SGHVS and CDR2 FQNEAQ. The CDR3 here is CASSQKWTTGEKLFF. The CDR3 nucleotides read TGTGCCAGCAGCCAAAAATGGACAACGGGTGAAAAACTGTTTTTT.

In this sample, this clonotype turned up a few times. The chain combines TRBV5-1 with TRBJ1-6, with D hard to call. This CDR3 has 15 amino acids. Germline V lookup: CDR1 SGHRS, CDR2 YFSETQ. V dropped 2 bases and J dropped 7 bases, with 13 bases sitting between them. The CDR3 nucleotides read TGCGCCAGCAGCTTTTACGGCCAGAGCAATTCACCCCTCCACTTT. Amino acids: CASSFYGQSNSPLHF.

V gene TRBV20-1 combines with J gene TRBJ2-3, with 11 nucleotides matching TRBD2. V lost 7 bases to trimming and J lost 5 bases; unmatched junction nucleotides: 5. The CDR3 is made up of 13 amino acids. The germline V gene encodes CDR1 DFQATT and CDR2 SNEGSKA (reference sequence). CDR3 sequence reads: CSGKLAGVDTQYF. The CDR3 DNA reads as TGCAGTGGGAAACTAGCGGGAGTAGATACGCAGTATTTT.